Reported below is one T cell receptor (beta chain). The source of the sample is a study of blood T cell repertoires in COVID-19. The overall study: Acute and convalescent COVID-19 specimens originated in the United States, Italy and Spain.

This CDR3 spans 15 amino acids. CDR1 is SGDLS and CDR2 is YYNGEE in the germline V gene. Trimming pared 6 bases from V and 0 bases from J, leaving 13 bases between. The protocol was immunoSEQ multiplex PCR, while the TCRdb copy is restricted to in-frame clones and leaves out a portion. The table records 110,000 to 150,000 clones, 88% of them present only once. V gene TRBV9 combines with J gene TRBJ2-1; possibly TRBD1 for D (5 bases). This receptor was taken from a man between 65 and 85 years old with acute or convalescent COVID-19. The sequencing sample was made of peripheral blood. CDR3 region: CASTTDIRSYNEQFF. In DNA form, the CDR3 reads TGTGCCAGCACCACGGACATTCGCTCCTACAATGAGCAGTTCTTC. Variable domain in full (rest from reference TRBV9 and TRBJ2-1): DSGVTQTPKHLITATGQRVTLRCSPRSGDLSVYWYQQSLDQGLQFLIQYYNGEERAKGNILERFSAQQFPDLHSELNLSSLELGDSALYFCASTTDIRSYNEQFFGPGTRLTVL.